These 13 T cell receptor beta chains came from one sample sequenced in a study of post-analysis software for immune sequencing data (dated by TCRdb to 2013 to 2016). Study-wide conclusions, independent of this receptor: Significantly higher frequencies in patients than in controls were found for roughly 5 TRBV segments, including TRBV5-6, TRBV5-1 and TRBV20-1.

Library preparation employed PCR. Sequenced on an Illumina HiSeq 2500. Unique molecular identifiers were incorporated into TCR beta cDNA libraries to reduce PCR and sequencing biases. In TCRdb, the public reads were trimmed at Q25 with fastp and aligned with MiXCR, with productive beta chains retained. Entries are consolidated by CDR3 protein sequence, retaining the most common genes and DNA. This sample comprises around 250,000 distinct CDR3 sequences, 35% to 45% of them detected only once. The ten most abundant clones make up around 4.8% of the sample. The antigens these receptors bind are not known. What was sequenced was blood. Receptors originate from a girl aged 5-17 years with multiple sclerosis.

This clonotype has a count of ten or more. The genes are TRBV20-1 and TRBJ2-1; tentatively, D is TRBD1 (6 bases). V shed 4 bases and J shed 3 bases, with 13 bases lying between them. CDR3 length: 14 amino acids. CDR1 and CDR2 (germline): DFQATT, SNEGSKA (reference sequence). Written as DNA, the CDR3 is TGCAGTGCTAATAATCAGGACAGCTACAATGAGCAGTTCTTC. Its translation is CSANNQDSYNEQFF.

At least ten counts were recorded for this clonotype. V usage is TRBV6-2 or TRBV6-3 and J usage is TRBJ1-2, with 7 bases identical to TRBD1. V lost 5 bases, J lost 3 bases, and 3 bases stayed unmatched. Germline values: CDR1 MNHEY, CDR2 SVGEGT. This CDR3 comprises 13 residues. This CDR3 is CASSPGQDYGYTF. The CDR3 DNA is TGTGCCAGCAGTCCAGGACAGGACTATGGCTACACCTTC.

This clonotype showed up many times. The chain recombines TRBV29-1 with TRBJ2-5, with D hard to call. The J call is in doubt because the DNA end fits TRBJ2-7 better. This CDR3 has 9 residues. CDR1 SQVTM and CDR2 ANQGSEA come from the germline V gene. This chain's CDR3 is CSVETEQYF. The DNA of the CDR3 is TGCAGCGTTGAAACCGAGCAGTACTTC.

This clonotype was counted many times. The CDR3 loop is CASSFPSRDETQYF. The CDR3 DNA is TGTGCCAGCAGTTTCCCGTCCAGGGATGAGACCCAGTACTTC. The chain couples TRBV12-3 or TRBV12-4 to TRBJ2-5; TRBD1 might be the D (5 bases). The CDR3 length is 14 residues. The ends were cut back, 3 bases at V and 5 bases at J, with 13 bases in the middle.

Note on this clonotype: Its ends do not fully match the called genes, so a read error is possible. J is TRBJ2-5 and V is TRBV7-8; 11 bases match TRBD2. The CDR3 has 18 amino acids. Germline CDR1 is SGHVS and CDR2 is FQNEAQ. The CDR3 DNA reads as TGTGCCAACAGCCGTAGACCGGGACTAGCGGTCCCCCAAGAGACCCAGTACTTC. Encoded protein: CANSRRPGLAVPQETQYF.

The chain recombines TRBV20-1 with TRBJ1-4; D unresolved. V lost 7 bases to trimming and J lost 8 bases, with 8 bases between them. Germline V gene data show CDR1 as DFQATT and CDR2 as SNEGSKA (reference sequence). This CDR3 has 10 amino acids. This CDR3 reads CSGFGEKLFF. For the CDR3, the DNA is TGCAGTGGTTTTGGGGAAAAACTGTTTTTT.

Comment on this clonotype: One base away lies a much larger clone, so this may be a sequencing read error. The rearrangement joins TRBV28 to TRBJ2-1; TRBD1 agrees at 8 bases. Looked up from germline, CDR1 is MDHEN and CDR2 is SYDVKM. Trimming at V came to 7 bases and at J to 10 bases, leaving 15 bases not matched to a gene. The CDR3 has 15 amino acids. The CDR3 region has the DNA TGTGCCAGCACCCCGAGTGGACAGGGTCACAGGGAGCAGTTCTTC. This gives the protein CASTPSGQGHREQFF.

This clonotype was counted at least ten times. The chain has TRBV28 and TRBJ2-1; 8 bases fit TRBD1. Germline V CDR1 and CDR2: MDHEN, SYDVKM. V was clipped by 5 bases and J by 6 bases; unmatched bases: 15. The CDR3 covers 17 residues. The CDR3 spells CASSASNAGGDFNEQFF. As DNA, the CDR3 is TGTGCCAGCAGTGCATCAAACGCAGGGGGCGACTTCAATGAGCAGTTCTTC.

This clonotype was recorded at least ten times. The rearrangement uses TRBV27 and TRBJ1-2; D gene uncertain. The CDR3 covers 13 residues. V was pared by 5 bases and J by 4 bases, with 11 bases between. Germline CDR1 is MNHEY and CDR2 is SMNVEV (reference sequence). CDR3 in amino acids: CASSARQAYGYTF. In nucleotides, the CDR3 is TGTGCCAGCAGTGCGAGGCAAGCCTATGGCTACACCTTC.

The chain carries TRBV13 and TRBJ1-2; 7 bases are a match to TRBD1. CDR1 PRHDT and CDR2 FYEKMQ come from the germline V gene (reference sequence). CDR3 length equals 14 residues. V shed 5 bases, J shed 8 bases, and the junction held 11 bases outside the gene matches. The chain's CDR3 is CASSPGGVPGGYTF. The CDR3 nucleotides read TGTGCCAGCAGCCCAGGGGGGGTCCCCGGGGGCTACACCTTC.

This clonotype is a singleton in its sample. A junction boundary mismatches the germline segment, possibly from a read error. The J gene is TRBJ2-4, the V gene TRBV7-9, with D maybe TRBD1 (6 bases). This CDR3 has 17 amino acids. Germline V gene data show CDR1 as SEHNR and CDR2 as FQNEAQ (reference sequence). CDR3: CTSSTIGQMGTKNIQYF. The CDR3 DNA follows: TGTACCAGCAGCACAATAGGACAGATGGGGACCAAAAACATTCAGTACTTC.

The gene calls are TRBV20-1 and TRBJ1-4; perhaps TRBD1 as D (6 bases). The CDR3 consists of 14 residues. Trimming pared 6 bases from V and 0 bases from J, leaving 11 bases between. Germline assignment: CDR1 DFQATT and CDR2 SNEGSKA (reference sequence). Here the CDR3 reads CSAISGATNEKLFF. Written as DNA, the CDR3 is TGCAGTGCAATCTCAGGGGCAACTAATGAAAAACTGTTTTTT.

The sample holds a few counts of this clonotype. The chain employs TRBV28 and TRBJ1-6; no reliable D call. The V end was cut by 3 bases, the J end by 5 bases, with 8 bases between. This CDR3 has 14 amino acids. Germline assignment: CDR1 MDHEN and CDR2 SYDVKM. The CDR3 reads CASSFYRNNSPLHF. In DNA, the CDR3 is TGTGCCAGCAGTTTTTACAGAAATAATTCACCCCTCCACTTT. Looking up the rest from reference TRBV28 and TRBJ1-6 gives the full variable domain: DVKVTQSSRYLVKRTGEKVFLECVQDMDHENMFWYRQDPGLGLRLIYFSYDVKMKEKGDIPEGYSVSREKKERFSLILESASTNQTSMYLCASSFYRNNSPLHFGNGTRLTVT.